This T cell receptor (beta chain) was sequenced during a study of blood T cell repertoires in COVID-19. Measured with immunoSEQ multiplex PCR; TCRdb has only the in-frame clones, and not every one. The profile shows 300,000 to 400,000 clones, roughly 91% of them singletons. Trimming at V came to 0 bases and at J to 3 bases, leaving 1 base not matched to a gene. Germline CDR1 is SGDLS and CDR2 is YYNGEE. The CDR3 has 14 amino acids. Of note for this clone: The sample contains more than one DNA sequence encoding this CDR3.

The TCR comes from a woman between 18 and 29 years old who had recovered from COVID-19. Sequenced sample: PBMCs or T cells enriched from blood (not recorded which). The chain combines TRBV9 with TRBJ2-3; 7 positions match TRBD2. CDR3 sequence (DNA): TGTGCCAGCAGCGTAGGGGAGGGGACAGATACGCAGTATTTT. Translation gives CASSVGEGTDTQYF.